The next 29 T cell receptor beta chains were all read from a single sample in a study of CD8+ T cells in alopecia areata. Investigators isolated RNA and reverse transcribed it into cDNA to act as the sequencing template. Clones were read by immunoSEQ multiplex PCR, and TCRdb kept only the in-frame ones, dropping some. The sample holds about 97,000 clones, less than 50% seen once. The sample comprised CD4+ T cells sorted from blood. The origin of the receptors is a human donor with alopecia areata.

The genes are TRBV5-1 and TRBJ2-3; 12 bases map to TRBD2. The CDR3 extends over 15 amino acids. V was clipped by 6 bases and J by 5 bases; unmatched bases: 7. Germline lookup yields CDR1 SGHRS and CDR2 YFSETQ. This CDR3 is CASNWLAGGQDTQYF. DNA of the CDR3: TGCGCCAGCAACTGGCTAGCGGGGGGGCAAGATACGCAGTATTTT. The complete variable domain, with remaining parts taken from reference TRBV5-1 and TRBJ2-3, reads KAGVTQTPRYLIKTRGQQVTLSCSPISGHRSVSWYQQTPGQGLQFLFEYFSETQRNKGNFPGRFSGRQFSNSRSEMNVSTLELGDSALYLCASNWLAGGQDTQYFGPGTRLTVL.

The CDR3 sequence: CASSIGTATGELFF. The CDR3 nucleotides are TGTGCCAGCAGCATAGGGACAGCCACCGGGGAGCTGTTTTTT. The chain is built from TRBV7-3 and TRBJ2-2, with TRBD1 matching 7 bases. The germline V gene has CDR1 SGHTA and CDR2 FQGTGA. J gave up 4 bases and V 5 bases, and 4 bases lay outside the gene matches. The CDR3 spans 14 residues.

In its sample, this clone was seen a few times. V gene TRBV6-6 combines with J gene TRBJ2-1, with TRBD2 identical over 15 bases. CDR1 MNHNY and CDR2 SVGAGI come from the germline V gene (reference sequence). The V segment lost 6 bases and the J segment 7 bases; nucleotides outside the gene matches: 7. CDR3 size: 16 residues. CDR3 DNA: TGTGCCAGCAGCAGTCCCGGGACTAGCGGGAGGAATGAGCAGTTCTTC. Amino acid sequence: CASSSPGTSGRNEQFF.

This clone appeared a few times. The chain uses TRBV6-6 and TRBJ2-1; D may be TRBD1 or TRBD2 (6 bases each). Germline loops: CDR1 MNHNY, CDR2 SVGAGI (reference sequence). Deletions cut 4 bases from V and 7 bases from J, with 14 bases between. The CDR3 sequence is 14 residues long. CDR3 sequence reads: CASSSSGAENEQFF. CDR3 nucleotide sequence: TGTGCCAGCAGTTCATCGGGGGCTGAGAATGAGCAGTTCTTC.

The chain recombines TRBV6-5 with TRBJ2-3, with D uncertain. The germline V gene encodes CDR1 MNHEY and CDR2 SVGAGI. The CDR3 consists of 14 residues. Trimming stripped 2 bases from V and 2 bases from J, with 8 bases between. The CDR3 spells CASSYRQPTDTQYF. As DNA, the CDR3 is TGTGCCAGCAGTTACCGGCAGCCCACAGATACGCAGTATTTT.

The genes are TRBV30 and TRBJ2-7; TRBD1 matches at 8 bases. Unmatched junction bases numbered 7, after V lost 2 bases and J lost 4 bases. Germline lookup yields CDR1 GTSNPN and CDR2 SVGIG (reference sequence). The length of the CDR3 is 14 residues. The CDR3: CAWSKDRGTYEQYF. CDR3 bases: TGTGCCTGGAGTAAAGACAGGGGCACGTACGAGCAGTACTTC.

The chain recombines TRBV7-2 with TRBJ1-6; D is uncertain. Germline CDR1 reads SGHTA; CDR2 reads FQGNSA. The ends were cut back, 8 bases at V and 9 bases at J, with 17 bases in the middle. The length of the CDR3 is 14 residues. CDR3 sequence: CASGPAVEASPLHF. CDR3 sequence (DNA): TGTGCCAGCGGCCCAGCCGTAGAGGCTTCACCCCTCCACTTT.

The chain recombines TRBV19 with TRBJ2-5, with unresolved D. Trimming cost V 7 bases and J 4 bases, with 10 bases left between them. The CDR3 length is 12 residues. CDR1 is LNHDA, CDR2 SQIVND, per germline (reference sequence). The CDR3 DNA follows: TGTGCCAGTAAAAGGGCAAGAGAGACCCAGTACTTC. Translating gives CASKRARETQYF.

The rearrangement links TRBV7-8 to TRBJ2-2, with D unresolved. Looked up from germline, CDR1 is SGHVS and CDR2 is FQNEAQ. V lost 1 base and J 0 bases, leaving 9 bases between the germline ends. CDR3 length equals 16 residues. CDR3 sequence: CASSLGLAANTGELFF. For the CDR3, the DNA is TGTGCCAGCAGCTTAGGGCTCGCCGCGAACACCGGGGAGCTGTTTTTT.

This chain uses TRBV30 with TRBJ2-3; D call uncertain. This CDR3 comprises 12 residues. Germline lookup yields CDR1 GTSNPN and CDR2 SVGIG (reference sequence). The V end lost 3 bases, the J end lost 3 bases, and 7 bases lay between the germline ends. The CDR3 is CAWSPATDTQYF. CDR3 coding DNA: TGTGCCTGGAGCCCTGCGACAGATACGCAGTATTTT.

This clone has a count of ten or more. The chain recombines TRBV7-8 with TRBJ1-1; no definite D call. CDR3 size: 13 residues. V was clipped by 5 bases and J by 4 bases, with 11 bases between them. From germline, CDR1 is SGHVS and CDR2 FQNEAQ. CDR3 coding DNA: TGTGCCAGCAGCGCAGGCCGAGGCACTGAAGCTTTCTTT. This encodes CASSAGRGTEAFF. The entire variable domain, with the rest obtained from reference TRBV7-8 and TRBJ1-1, is as follows: GAGVSQSPRYKVAKRGQDVALRCDPISGHVSLFWYQQALGQGPEFLTYFQNEAQLDKSGLPSDRFFAERPEGSVSTLKIQRTQQEDSAVYLCASSAGRGTEAFFGQGTRLTVV.

V is TRBV6-5 and J is TRBJ2-1; TRBD1 aligns across 8 bases. J lost 9 bases, V lost 3 bases, and 10 bases had no gene match. Per germline, CDR1 MNHEY and CDR2 SVGAGI. This CDR3 contains 15 residues. The CDR3 nucleotides are TGTGCCAGCAGTTATGTAGATGACAGGGGCCGTGAGCAGTTCTTC. Translated, it gives CASSYVDDRGREQFF.

The sample holds a few counts of this clone. The genes are TRBV29-1 and TRBJ2-3, with 8 bases matching TRBD1. The length of the CDR3 is 14 residues. V shed 3 bases, J shed 5 bases, and the junction held 7 bases outside the gene matches. Germline-derived CDR1 and CDR2 are SQVTM and ANQGSEA. CDR3 in amino acids: CSVEGRGRLDTQYF. The CDR3 nucleotides are TGCAGCGTTGAGGGCAGGGGGCGCCTAGATACGCAGTATTTT.

This clone has just one count. This sequence joins TRBV2 and TRBJ2-7, with 7 bases aligning to TRBD1. This CDR3 region has 14 residues. Losses at the gene ends were 6 bases for V and 0 bases for J; bases not matched to a gene: 5. Germline-derived CDR1 and CDR2 are SNHLY and FYNNEI. The CDR3 spells CASSNRGPSYEQYF. CDR3 bases: TGTGCCAGCAGCAACAGGGGCCCCTCCTACGAGCAGTACTTC.

The chain joins TRBV7-2 to TRBJ2-5, with D uncertain. V dropped 4 bases and J dropped 0 bases, with 12 bases sitting between them. Germline CDR1 SGHTA, CDR2 FQGNSA. The CDR3 extends over 15 amino acids. The CDR3 nucleotides are TGTGCCAGCAGCTCCGCCCGCGGCCACCAAGAGACCCAGTACTTC. This encodes CASSSARGHQETQYF.

The V gene is TRBV9, the J gene TRBJ1-1; D remains ambiguous. This CDR3 comprises 13 residues. The V gene's germline CDR1 is SGDLS and CDR2 YYNGEE. The V end lost 2 bases, the J end lost 1 base, and 6 bases lay between the germline ends. CDR3 loop: CASSVGPNTEAFF. The CDR3 nucleotides are TGTGCCAGCAGCGTGGGTCCGAACACTGAAGCTTTCTTT.

The chain links TRBV30 to TRBJ1-1; 8 bases are a match to TRBD1. Per germline, CDR1 GTSNPN and CDR2 SVGIG (reference sequence). CDR3 size: 14 residues. Trimming removed 0 bases from V and 3 bases from J; junction bases left unmatched: 3. The CDR3 loop is CAWSVRQGYTEAFF. The CDR3 region has the DNA TGTGCCTGGAGTGTAAGACAGGGGTACACTGAAGCTTTCTTT.

The chain links TRBV7-2 to TRBJ2-3; D tentatively reads TRBD1 or TRBD2 (7 bases each). Trimming cost V 5 bases and J 4 bases, with 16 bases left between them. The CDR3 is 15 amino acids. The germline V gene has CDR1 SGHTA and CDR2 FQGNSA. The CDR3 loop is CASSIQGGLADTQYF. CDR3 bases: TGTGCCAGCAGCATCCAGGGGGGGTTGGCAGATACGCAGTATTTT.

This chain uses TRBV29-1 with TRBJ2-3; TRBD1 is a possible D gene (5 bases). CDR1 and CDR2 (germline): SQVTM, ANQGSEA. The CDR3 contains 13 residues. Deletions cut 6 bases from V and 1 base from J, with 11 bases between. This CDR3 reads CSVPGKGTDTQYF. As DNA, the CDR3 is TGCAGCGTACCAGGGAAGGGCACAGATACGCAGTATTTT.

The table lists this clone with a few counts. The CDR3 nucleotides read TGTGCCAGCAGCTTAGTACAGGGCCTAGCCAAAAACATTCAGTACTTC. Residues: CASSLVQGLAKNIQYF. The rearrangement links TRBV7-8 to TRBJ2-4; possibly TRBD1 for D (6 bases). Between the trimmed V and J ends, which lost 1 base and 0 bases, there was a span of 10 bases. Germline V gives CDR1 SGHVS, CDR2 FQNEAQ. The CDR3 covers 16 residues.

DNA for the CDR3: TGTGCCAGCTCACCGGAGCGGGGGGGCCGTAATGAGCAGTTCTTC. Protein: CASSPERGGRNEQFF. The chain carries TRBV18 and TRBJ2-1; 10 nucleotides match TRBD2. The CDR3 is 15 residues long. Trimming removed 3 bases from V and 7 bases from J; junction bases left unmatched: 6. The germline V gene encodes CDR1 KGHSH and CDR2 LQKENI. Complete variable domain (other parts from reference TRBV18 and TRBJ2-1): NAGVMQNPRHLVRRRGQEARLRCSPMKGHSHVYWYRQLPEEGLKFMVYLQKENIIDESGMPKERFSAEFPKEGPSILRIQQVVRGDSAAYFCASSPERGGRNEQFFGPGTRLTVL.

This clone has just a few counts. The CDR3 region is CASSLYRGASYEQYF. Here the CDR3 DNA reads TGTGCCAGCAGTTTGTACCGGGGGGCCTCCTACGAGCAGTACTTC. The rearrangement joins TRBV27 to TRBJ2-7; a possible D gene is TRBD2 (7 bases). The CDR3 extends over 15 amino acids. Trimming shortened V by 3 bases and J by 0 bases, and 12 bases separated the two germline ends. Germline V lookup: CDR1 MNHEY, CDR2 SMNVEV (reference sequence).

The V and J genes are TRBV27 and TRBJ2-2; no firm D call. V was clipped by 10 bases and J by 3 bases, with 15 bases between them. The CDR3 loop spans 14 amino acids. Per germline, CDR1 MNHEY and CDR2 SMNVEV (reference sequence). The CDR3 region has the DNA TGTGCCACCCGAAGGAGCTGGGACACCGGGGAGCTGTTTTTT. This codes for CATRRSWDTGELFF.

The genes are TRBV25-1 and TRBJ1-1; TRBD1 might be the D (6 bases). Trimming stripped 1 base from V and 0 bases from J, with 9 bases between. The CDR3 covers 15 residues. Germline lookup yields CDR1 MGHDK and CDR2 SYGVNS. In DNA form, the CDR3 reads TGTGCCAGCAGTGAATGGGGGGGCCTGAACACTGAAGCTTTCTTT. Protein product: CASSEWGGLNTEAFF.

The chain is built from TRBV29-1 and TRBJ2-5; D might be TRBD1 (5 bases). Germline values: CDR1 SQVTM, CDR2 ANQGSEA. Trimming pared 2 bases from V and 2 bases from J, leaving 6 bases between. This CDR3 has 12 residues. CDR3 in amino acids: CSVERQQETQYF. Here the CDR3 DNA reads TGCAGCGTTGAAAGACAGCAAGAGACCCAGTACTTC.

J is TRBJ1-2 and V is TRBV5-6; 8 bases agree with TRBD1. The germline gives CDR1 SGHDT, CDR2 YYEEEE. The CDR3 consists of 14 residues. Trimming cost V 0 bases and J 3 bases; bases outside gene matches: 1. CDR3 region: CASSLGQGYYGYTF. CDR3 coding DNA: TGTGCCAGCAGCTTGGGACAGGGGTACTATGGCTACACCTTC.

V is TRBV30 and J is TRBJ1-6; possibly TRBD1 for D (6 bases). The V and J ends lost 7 bases and 6 bases respectively, with 16 bases between them. Germline V gene lookup returns CDR1 GTSNPN and CDR2 SVGIG (reference sequence). This CDR3 is built from 14 residues. Written as DNA, the CDR3 is TGTGCCTCCACGCACGGGGGGCTTAATTCACCCCTCCACTTT. This gives the protein CASTHGGLNSPLHF.

In its sample, this clone was seen once. The rearrangement links TRBV5-1 to TRBJ1-1; no reliable D call. CDR1 and CDR2 (germline): SGHRS, YFSETQ. V was pared by 0 bases and J by 1 base, with 7 bases between. The CDR3 consists of 14 residues. DNA for the CDR3: TGCGCCAGCAGCTTGGGACACCCGAACACTGAAGCTTTCTTT. Its translation is CASSLGHPNTEAFF.

A few counts support this clone. V usage is TRBV7-6 and J usage is TRBJ2-2, with TRBD2 identical over 11 bases. CDR1 is SGHVS, CDR2 FNYEAQ, per germline. The CDR3 extends over 16 amino acids. V lost 4 bases and J lost 4; bases outside the gene matches: 5. In DNA, the CDR3 is TGTGCCAGCAGCTCTATAGCGGGAGGGGTCACCGGGGAGCTGTTTTTT. Encoded protein: CASSSIAGGVTGELFF.